The text below deals with one T cell receptor (beta chain). Its antigen has not been determined. Base qualities are not recorded, but no much larger clone differs from it by a single base. Sequencing took place on an Illumina HiSeq 1500. TCRdb applied fastp at Q25 and MiXCR to the public reads, then kept only in-frame beta chains. Each record represents a unique CDR3 protein, reported with the most common genes and DNA among its rows. The sample table shows about 920,000 distinct CDR3 sequences, and approximately 30% are seen once. The top ten constitute around an eighth of the sample. These data belong to a study of T cell repertoires in cytomegalovirus infection (dated by TCRdb to about 2019). Turning to the overall study: Recently identified HLA-C-restricted CMV epitopes, whose presentation resists viral immunomodulation, were targeted by peptide stimulations together with well-studied HLA-B-restricted epitopes. Donor HLA type was relevant to the analysis, because carriage of CMV infection together with the matching HLA type was indicated by public TCR beta signatures. Results the study describes overall, beyond this receptor: The ex vivo response was dominated by HLA-C-restricted CMV-specific TCR beta clonotypes, which also provided the single most frequent clonotype in two of eight donors. Carriers of CMV infection plus the relevant HLA type were discriminated by the cumulative frequency of public TCR beta family members in the study cohort and in an independent roughly 370-donor cohort.

Compared with germline, V lacks 3 bases and J lacks 6 bases; bases without a gene match: 8. The CDR3 numbers 15 residues from cysteine through phenylalanine. Of all the DNA, just the CDR3 is kept, 45 bases in frame from base 1. CDR1 is given as MGHRA and CDR2 as YSYEKL, both from the germline V gene. The label giving this sample's treatment or condition can be read as: in vitro stimulation with specific CMV peptide epitopes to enrich CMV-specific T cells. This TCR came from a human donor in good health (CMV status not recorded). Some clones in this sample may be carry-over from other donors' samples. Sequences were derived from cultured CD8+ T cells from PBMCs, sampled from culture after CMV antigen stimulation. The rearrangement combines TRBV4-1 with TRBJ2-1, with 7 bases matching TRBD2. The sequence in DNA is TGCGCCAGCAGCCACAGGGAGGGAGTACGCAATGAGCAGTTCTTC. Its amino acids are CASSHREGVRNEQFF.